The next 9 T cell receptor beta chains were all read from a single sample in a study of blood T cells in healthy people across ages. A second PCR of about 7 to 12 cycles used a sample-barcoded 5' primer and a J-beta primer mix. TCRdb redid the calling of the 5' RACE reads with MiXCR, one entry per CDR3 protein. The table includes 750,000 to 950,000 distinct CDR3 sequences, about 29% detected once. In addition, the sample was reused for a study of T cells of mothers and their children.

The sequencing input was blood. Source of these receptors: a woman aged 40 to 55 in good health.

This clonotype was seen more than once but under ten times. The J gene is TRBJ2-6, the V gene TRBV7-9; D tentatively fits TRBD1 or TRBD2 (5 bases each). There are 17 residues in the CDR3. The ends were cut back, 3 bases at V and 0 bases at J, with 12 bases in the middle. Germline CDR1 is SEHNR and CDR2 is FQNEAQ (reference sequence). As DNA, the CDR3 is TGTGCCAGCAGCTTGGGGGTCCTAATCTCTGGGGCCAACGTCCTGACTTTC. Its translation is CASSLGVLISGANVLTF.

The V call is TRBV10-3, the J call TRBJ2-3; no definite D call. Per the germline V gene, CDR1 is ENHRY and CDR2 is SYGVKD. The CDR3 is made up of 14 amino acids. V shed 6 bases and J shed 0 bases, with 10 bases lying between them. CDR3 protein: CAIRQTDSTDTQYF. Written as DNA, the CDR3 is TGTGCCATCAGACAAACTGATAGCACAGATACGCAGTATTTT.

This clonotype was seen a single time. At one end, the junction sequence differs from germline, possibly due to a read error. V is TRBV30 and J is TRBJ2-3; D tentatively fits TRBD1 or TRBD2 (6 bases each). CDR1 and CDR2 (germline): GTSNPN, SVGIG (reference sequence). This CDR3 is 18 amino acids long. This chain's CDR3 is CARSPIVAGLGGGGTQYF. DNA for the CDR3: TGTGCCCGGAGTCCGATCGTGGCTGGACTCGGCGGAGGGGGTACGCAGTATTTT.

Written as DNA, the CDR3 is TGTGCCATCACGTCAACTAGCGGGGCTAGCACAGATACGCAGTATTTT. Its protein product is CAITSTSGASTDTQYF. The gene calls are TRBV10-3 and TRBJ2-3; 10 bases align to TRBD2. The CDR3 has 16 amino acids. V shed 7 bases and J 0 bases; nucleotides not matched to a gene: 7. Germline CDR1 is ENHRY and CDR2 is SYGVKD.

In nucleotides, the CDR3 is TGCGCCAGCAGCTTGGACCAGGAGACCTCCTACGAGCAGTACTTC. This sequence encodes CASSLDQETSYEQYF. The rearrangement links TRBV5-1 to TRBJ2-7, with no clear D. The CDR3 covers 15 residues. Germline lookup yields CDR1 SGHRS and CDR2 YFSETQ. The ends were cut back, 0 bases at V and 0 bases at J, with 10 bases in the middle.

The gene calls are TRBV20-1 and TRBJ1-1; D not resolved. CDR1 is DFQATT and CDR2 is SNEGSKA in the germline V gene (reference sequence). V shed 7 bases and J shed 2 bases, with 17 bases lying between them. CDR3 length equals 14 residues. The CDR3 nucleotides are TGCAGTGTCGCGCCCCCACAGCGAAACACTGAAGCTTTCTTT. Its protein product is CSVAPPQRNTEAFF.

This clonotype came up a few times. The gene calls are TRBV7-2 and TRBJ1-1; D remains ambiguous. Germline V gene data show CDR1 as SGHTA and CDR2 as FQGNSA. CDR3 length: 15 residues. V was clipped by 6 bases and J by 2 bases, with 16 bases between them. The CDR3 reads CASRRQFGGNTEAFF. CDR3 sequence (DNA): TGTGCCAGCAGGCGGCAGTTTGGCGGAAACACTGAAGCTTTCTTT.

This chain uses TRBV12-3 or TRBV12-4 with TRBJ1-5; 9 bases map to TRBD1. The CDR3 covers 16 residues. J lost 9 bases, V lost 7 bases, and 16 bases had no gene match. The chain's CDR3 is CASTHTDRGYPGPQHF. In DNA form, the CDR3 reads TGTGCCAGCACCCACACGGACAGGGGCTACCCGGGGCCCCAGCATTTT.

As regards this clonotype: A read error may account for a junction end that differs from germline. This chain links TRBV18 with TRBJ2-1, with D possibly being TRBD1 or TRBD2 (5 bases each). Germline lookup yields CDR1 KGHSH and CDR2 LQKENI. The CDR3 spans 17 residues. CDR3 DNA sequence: TGTGCCAGCTCACTAGACCCCGGGGCAAGCTCCTGCAATGAGCAGTTCTTC. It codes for CASSLDPGASSCNEQFF.